The 29 T cell receptor beta chains below were found in one sample sequenced in a study of neurological immune-mediated disorders. Each CDR3 protein gets one entry after TCRdb re-called the 5' RACE reads with MiXCR. The sample contains approximately 48,000 distinct CDR3 sequences, 10% of which appear only once. Sequencing used PBMCs. The receptor source for this set is a man between 65 and 85 years old with HTLV-1-associated myelopathy (HAM/TSP).

V and J are TRBV20-1 and TRBJ2-3; the match to TRBD2 covers 10 bases. Germline lookup yields CDR1 DFQATT and CDR2 SNEGSKA (reference sequence). This CDR3 spans 18 amino acids. With 3 bases clipped from V and 2 bases from J, the junction kept 14 bases outside the gene matches. CDR3 protein: CSASPTLEREGTTDTQYF. Here the CDR3 DNA reads TGCAGTGCTAGCCCCACCCTTGAGCGGGAGGGCACCACAGATACGCAGTATTTT.

This clonotype showed up just a few times. The rearrangement links TRBV12-3 or TRBV12-4 to TRBJ2-5; perhaps TRBD2 as D (6 bases). The length of the CDR3 is 11 residues. Trimming left V 5 bases short and J 10 bases short, with 11 bases between. CDR3 coding DNA: TGTGCCAGCAGTGTCCAGGGACTCCAGTACTTC. Translation: CASSVQGLQYF.

The table lists this clonotype with many counts. This rearrangement joins TRBV20-1 to TRBJ2-1; the match to TRBD2 covers 9 bases. The V and J ends lost 3 bases and 10 bases, in that order; junction bases with no gene match: 4. CDR1 DFQATT and CDR2 SNEGSKA come from the germline V gene (reference sequence). The CDR3 totals 12 residues. The DNA of the CDR3 is TGCAGTGCTAGTCCTAGCGGGACAGAGCAGTTCTTC. It codes for CSASPSGTEQFF.

The sample holds a few counts of this clonotype. V and J are TRBV7-9 and TRBJ2-7, with a weak D call TRBD2 (5 bases). This CDR3 contains 14 residues. CDR1 and CDR2 (germline): SEHNR, FQNEAQ (reference sequence). The V end was cut by 4 bases, the J end by 4 bases, with 14 bases between. The chain's CDR3 is CASSSSPTSYEQYF. The CDR3 coding sequence is TGTGCCAGCAGCTCGAGCCCCACTAGTTACGAGCAGTACTTC. Full variable domain (rest looked up from reference TRBV7-9 and TRBJ2-7): DTGVSQNPRHKITKRGQNVTFRCDPISEHNRLYWYRQTLGQGPEFLTYFQNEAQLEKSRLLSDRFSAERPKGSFSTLEIQRTEQGDSAMYLCASSSSPTSYEQYFGPGTRLTVT.

There are many counts of this clonotype. This chain connects TRBV12-3 or TRBV12-4 to TRBJ2-2; D call uncertain. V was clipped by 5 bases and J by 4 bases, with 14 bases between them. The CDR3 runs to 15 residues. This chain's CDR3 is CASSPLESITGELFF. CDR3 coding DNA: TGTGCCAGCAGTCCGCTCGAATCAATCACCGGGGAGCTGTTTTTT.

This clonotype was seen many times. The chain couples TRBV13 to TRBJ2-1, with D hard to call. Trimming took off 5 bases at V and 9 bases at J, with 14 bases between the two ends. Germline V gene lookup returns CDR1 PRHDT and CDR2 FYEKMQ (reference sequence). The CDR3 extends over 13 amino acids. CDR3 sequence reads: CASSLRRRSEQFF. The CDR3 coding sequence is TGTGCCAGCAGCCTAAGACGGCGTAGTGAGCAGTTCTTC.

This clonotype was seen many times. The chain carries TRBV7-8 and TRBJ2-7; D remains ambiguous. The germline V gene has CDR1 SGHVS and CDR2 FQNEAQ. CDR3 length: 13 residues. V lost 6 bases and J 2 bases, leaving 11 bases between the germline ends. CDR3 protein: CASSLVVTYEQYF. The CDR3 bases are TGTGCCAGCAGTCTTGTGGTGACCTACGAGCAGTACTTC.

This clonotype has at least ten counts. This rearrangement joins TRBV7-2 to TRBJ2-5; 8 bases agree with TRBD2. The trim removed 1 base at V and 1 base at J, leaving 5 bases unmatched. This CDR3 comprises 16 residues. In germline, CDR1 is SGHTA, CDR2 FQGNSA. The CDR3 sequence is CASSLGGAGAQETQYF. Written as DNA, the CDR3 is TGTGCCAGCAGCTTAGGGGGAGCGGGAGCCCAAGAGACCCAGTACTTC.

This clonotype was detected ten times or more. The chain has TRBV24-1 and TRBJ2-1; the D gene is possibly TRBD1 (6 bases). Trimming stripped 4 bases from V and 2 bases from J, with 14 bases between. The CDR3 length is 16 residues. Looked up from germline, CDR1 is KGHDR and CDR2 is SFDVKD. CDR3 region: CATSDQTGQAYNEQFF. The CDR3 coding sequence is TGTGCCACCAGTGACCAGACAGGTCAGGCCTACAATGAGCAGTTCTTC.

This clonotype was recorded many times. This sequence joins TRBV20-1 and TRBJ2-1; no definite D call. The CDR3 runs to 12 residues. Germline loops: CDR1 DFQATT, CDR2 SNEGSKA (reference sequence). The V and J ends lost 4 bases and 10 bases respectively, with 14 bases between them. The CDR3, as DNA: TGCAGTGCTAATGTTCTGTCCGTGGAGCAGTTCTTC. As protein: CSANVLSVEQFF.

The rearrangement links TRBV4-2 to TRBJ2-3; 7 nucleotides line up with TRBD2. This CDR3 has 15 amino acids. Per germline, CDR1 LGHNA and CDR2 YNFKEQ. V shed 4 bases, J shed 2 bases, and the junction held 6 bases outside the gene matches. The CDR3 DNA follows: TGTGCCAGCAGCCGCCTCACTAGCGACACAGATACGCAGTATTTT. Its protein is CASSRLTSDTDTQYF.

This clonotype was seen ten or more times. The rearrangement links TRBV18 to TRBJ1-1, with D possibly matching TRBD1 (5 bases). This CDR3 comprises 14 residues. Germline V lookup: CDR1 KGHSH, CDR2 LQKENI. Trimming took 5 bases from V and 5 from J, leaving 15 bases between them. The CDR3 protein is CASSVDLGETEAFF. DNA for the CDR3: TGTGCCAGCTCAGTGGATTTGGGGGAAACTGAAGCTTTCTTT.

In regard to this clonotype: At one boundary the junction diverges from the germline segment, which might be a read error. The chain carries TRBV11-2 and TRBJ2-5, with D possibly matching TRBD1 (5 bases). CDR3 size: 13 residues. Germline loops: CDR1 SGHAT, CDR2 FQNNGV. CDR3 nucleotides: TGTGCCTGCAGGGCAGAGGCCACGAAGGCCCAGTACTTC. It is translated as CACRAEATKAQYF.

This clonotype was recorded at least ten times. The chain employs TRBV27 and TRBJ2-7; a possible D gene is TRBD1 (6 bases). The CDR3 totals 18 residues. The ends were cut back, 6 bases at V and 0 bases at J, with 24 bases in the middle. Germline V gene data show CDR1 as MNHEY and CDR2 as SMNVEV (reference sequence). CDR3 sequence (DNA): TGTGCCAGCAGGGTAGTAGGGGGACAAAGACTCCCCTCCTACGAGCAGTACTTC. It is translated as CASRVVGGQRLPSYEQYF.

This clonotype came up many times. The chain uses TRBV13 and TRBJ1-1, with a possible D match to TRBD1 (6 bases). Germline V CDR1 and CDR2: PRHDT, FYEKMQ (reference sequence). V lost 5 bases and J lost 8, with 12 bases in between. The CDR3 runs 12 residues. The CDR3 loop reads CASSPRDREAFF. As DNA, the CDR3 is TGTGCCAGCAGCCCCCGCGACAGGGAAGCTTTCTTT.

This clonotype was counted at least ten times. The chain is built from TRBV28 and TRBJ2-3; 7 nucleotides line up with TRBD2. The CDR3 loop spans 14 amino acids. Germline-derived CDR1 and CDR2 are MDHEN and SYDVKM. J gave up 5 bases and V 2 bases, and 4 bases lay outside the gene matches. The CDR3, as DNA: TGTGCCAGCAGTTTAGCGGGGGTAGGAGATACGCAGTATTTT. The encoded protein is CASSLAGVGDTQYF.

This clonotype showed up many times. This chain uses TRBV21-1 with TRBJ1-1. TRBV21-1 is a pseudogene. The CDR3 consists of 16 residues. The CDR3 nucleotides read TGTGCCAGCAGCTCCCGCCTAGGGGGGGGAGAGACTGAAGCTTTCTTT. This sequence encodes CASSSRLGGGETEAFF.

Comment on this clonotype: This clone may be a read error of a much larger clone one base away. The chain links TRBV12-3 or TRBV12-4 to TRBJ2-7, with D possibly being TRBD1 (6 bases). Trimming removed 3 bases at V and 2 bases at J, with 8 bases between. This CDR3 has 13 amino acids. DNA for the CDR3: TGTGCCAGCAGTTTGACAGGAACCTACGAGCAGTACTTC. It encodes CASSLTGTYEQYF.

The V call is TRBV7-2, the J call TRBJ2-1; no reliable D call. The ends were cut back, 5 bases at V and 7 bases at J, with 6 bases in the middle. The length of the CDR3 is 11 residues. CDR1 is SGHTA, CDR2 FQGNSA, per germline. CDR3 amino acids: CASSALNEQFF. For the CDR3, the DNA is TGTGCCAGCAGCGCCCTGAATGAGCAGTTCTTC.

Ten or more counts support this clonotype. This chain uses TRBV28 with TRBJ2-1; no clear D gene. There are 13 residues in the CDR3. Germline V gene lookup returns CDR1 MDHEN and CDR2 SYDVKM. Trimming took off 7 bases at V and 0 bases at J, with 7 bases between the two ends. CDR3 in amino acids: CASISGSYNEQFF. The CDR3 region has the DNA TGTGCCAGCATCTCCGGCTCCTACAATGAGCAGTTCTTC.

Ten or more counts support this clonotype. V gene TRBV7-3 combines with J gene TRBJ2-2; D not resolved. This CDR3 has 14 residues. V lost 2 bases and J lost 4, with 8 bases in between. Germline lookup yields CDR1 SGHTA and CDR2 FQGTGA. The DNA for the CDR3 is TGTGCCAGCAGCTTAGCTGTAGCCACCGGGGAGCTGTTTTTT. It translates to CASSLAVATGELFF.

This clonotype was counted many times. The gene calls are TRBV24-1 and TRBJ2-7, with a weak D call TRBD1 (5 bases). The CDR3 runs to 12 residues. CDR1 KGHDR and CDR2 SFDVKD come from the germline V gene. V lost 10 bases to trimming and J lost 5 bases, with 14 bases between them. CDR3 DNA: TGTGCCACTACTGGGGCAGTTCACGAGCAGTACTTC. Translated: CATTGAVHEQYF.

This clonotype was recorded at least ten times. The CDR3 bases are TGCAGTGCTATGGAACAGACCACAGATACGCAGTATTTT. Its translation is CSAMEQTTDTQYF. This chain links TRBV20-1 with TRBJ2-3; no firm D call. V was cut by 4 bases and J by 2 bases, with 10 bases left in between. Germline CDR1 is DFQATT and CDR2 is SNEGSKA (reference sequence). The length of the CDR3 is 13 residues.

There are many counts of this clonotype. V is TRBV15 and J is TRBJ2-5, with 7 bases that match TRBD2. The J segment lost 4 bases and the V segment lost 0 bases, leaving 2 bases of the junction unmatched. The CDR3 is made up of 14 amino acids. CDR1 LNHNV and CDR2 YYDKDF come from the germline V gene (reference sequence). The CDR3 DNA is TGTGCCACCAGCAGAGATCCGGGGGGAGAGACCCAGTACTTC. Protein sequence: CATSRDPGGETQYF.

This clonotype occurred many times. The chain couples TRBV20-1 to TRBJ2-3; 11 nucleotides agree with TRBD2. J was trimmed by 3 bases and V by 6 bases; bases with no gene match: 5. The CDR3 consists of 14 residues. Germline V gene data show CDR1 as DFQATT and CDR2 as SNEGSKA (reference sequence). CDR3 nucleotides: TGCAGTGCCACAGTAGCGGGAGGGACAGATACGCAGTATTTT. Translated: CSATVAGGTDTQYF.

This clonotype was recorded a few times. The chain links TRBV27 to TRBJ2-5; the D is unclear. Trimming took off 2 bases at V and 4 bases at J, with 5 bases between the two ends. CDR3 length: 12 residues. Germline V gene sequence: CDR1 MNHEY, CDR2 SMNVEV (reference sequence). CDR3 DNA: TGTGCCAGCAGTTTAAGGCTAGAGACCCAGTACTTC. Translating it yields CASSLRLETQYF.

There are many counts of this clonotype. The gene calls are TRBV9 and TRBJ1-2; possibly TRBD1 for D (5 bases). This CDR3 has 12 amino acids. The ends were cut back, 3 bases at V and 6 bases at J, with 9 bases in the middle. Germline CDR1 reads SGDLS; CDR2 reads YYNGEE. CDR3 sequence reads: CASSAFRDGYTF. In DNA form, the CDR3 reads TGTGCCAGCAGCGCTTTCAGGGATGGCTACACCTTC.

This clonotype was detected only a few times. The chain employs TRBV6-5 and TRBJ2-1, with 9 bases fitting TRBD2. Germline CDR1 reads MNHEY; CDR2 reads SVGAGI. V shed 2 bases, J shed 6 bases, and the junction held 5 bases outside the gene matches. The length of the CDR3 is 15 residues. CDR3 loop: CASSYRAGGLNEQFF. The CDR3 DNA follows: TGTGCCAGCAGTTACCGAGCGGGAGGACTCAATGAGCAGTTCTTC.

This clonotype was detected many times. The chain joins TRBV4-2 to TRBJ2-7, with D possibly matching TRBD1 (6 bases). The CDR3 runs 17 residues. Trimming cost V 2 bases and J 3 bases, with 20 bases left between them. CDR1 and CDR2 from the germline V gene are LGHNA and YNFKEQ. CDR3 bases: TGTGCCAGCAGCCAACAAGCCACCACAGGGATGCTCTACGAGCAGTACTTC. Its translation is CASSQQATTGMLYEQYF.